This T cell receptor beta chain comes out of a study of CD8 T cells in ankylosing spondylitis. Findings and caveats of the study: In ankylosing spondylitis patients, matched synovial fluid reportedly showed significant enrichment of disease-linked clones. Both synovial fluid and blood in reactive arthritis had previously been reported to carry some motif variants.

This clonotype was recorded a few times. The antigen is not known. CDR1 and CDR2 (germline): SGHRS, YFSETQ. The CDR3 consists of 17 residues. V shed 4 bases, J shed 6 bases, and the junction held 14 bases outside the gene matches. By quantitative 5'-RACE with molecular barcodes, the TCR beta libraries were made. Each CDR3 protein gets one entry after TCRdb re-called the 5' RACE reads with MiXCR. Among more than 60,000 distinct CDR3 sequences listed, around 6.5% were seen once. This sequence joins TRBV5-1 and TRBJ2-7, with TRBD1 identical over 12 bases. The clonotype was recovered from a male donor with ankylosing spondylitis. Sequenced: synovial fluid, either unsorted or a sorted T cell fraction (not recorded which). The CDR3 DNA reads TGCGCCAGCAGCATACTCCCTACCGGGACAGGGGGCACCGAGCAGTACTTC. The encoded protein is CASSILPTGTGGTEQYF.